This T cell receptor beta chain was sequenced during a study of T-cell reconstitution after alpha-beta-depleted transplantation in children (dated by TCRdb to about 2016). With regard to the full study: Using TCR repertoire profiling, the study followed T-cell immune reconstitution in a quantitative way in children after TCRalphabeta/CD19-depleted allogeneic hematopoietic cell transplantation.

What the treatment or condition label conveys for this sample: allogeneic hematopoietic cell transplantation with graft depleted of TCRalphabeta T cells and CD19 B cells. The transplant recipients were children given TCRalphabeta/CD19-depleted allogeneic hematopoietic cell grafts. The full study reports these points: The frequencies of hyperexpanded clones fell over the following months, and after one year, T-cell counts and TCRbeta diversity were mostly attributed to newly produced T cells. The high TCRbeta diversity at day 60 in some patients was ascribed to recipient T cells and intrathymic progenitors that had survived conditioning. About two months after transplant, the apparently early recovery of alphabetaT-cell counts reportedly depended on just several hundred clones that had expanded rapidly and came from non-depleted graft cells.

The library was obtained by PCR. The reads were generated on an Illumina HiSeq 2500. To normalize quantification of the TCRbeta repertoire, the TCR libraries were built with molecular barcoding that relied on unique molecular identifiers. Through fastp at Q25 and MiXCR, TCRdb rebuilt clones from the public reads, retaining in-frame beta chains. Rows are unified per CDR3 protein, each entry keeping the most common DNA and genes. For this sample the table gives about 600,000 distinct CDR3 sequences, of which around 13% were detected only once. The ten largest account for 2% to 2.5% of the sample. This clonotype appeared many times. What antigen it recognizes has not been identified. Per-base qualities were not stored, and no clone one base away is much larger. CDR3 length: 21 amino acids, cysteine to phenylalanine. Only the CDR3 DNA stays, 63 bases, in frame from base 1. Ends trimmed: V by 8 bases, J by 1 base; bases unmatched to a gene: 20. According to the germline V gene, CDR1 reads MDHEN and CDR2 reads SYDVKM.

The source was PBMCs, mostly from graft donor cells, collected 360 days after TCRalphabeta/CD19-depleted stem cell transplant. The sequence derives from a male patient between 10 and 17 years old who had a stem cell transplant for acute myeloid leukemia, so the T cells may come from the graft donor. The V and J genes are TRBV28 and TRBJ2-3; TRBD2 matches 14 bases in the middle. The CDR3 corresponds to CASPPWRGSTSGREGTDTQYF. In nucleotides, the sequence is TGTGCCAGCCCCCCGTGGAGGGGATCGACTAGCGGGAGGGAAGGCACAGATACGCAGTATTTT.